Detailed here is one T cell receptor beta chain. This specimen comes from a study of blood T cell repertoires in COVID-19. Sequencing was performed with immunoSEQ multiplex PCR; in TCRdb, only in-frame clones are kept and a portion is missing. The data contain roughly 33,000 clones, almost 80% of them singletons. Sequenced material: peripheral blood. The receptor was derived from a woman between 55 and 75 years old with acute or convalescent COVID-19.

The CDR3: CASSDRTGHFLGGEKLFF. As DNA, the CDR3 is TGTGCCAGCAGCGACAGGACAGGGCATTTCCTAGGTGGCGAAAAACTGTTTTTT. The chain carries TRBV11-2 and TRBJ1-4, with 8 positions matching TRBD1. This CDR3 comprises 18 residues. Trimming removed 5 bases from V and 8 bases from J; junction bases left unmatched: 19. Germline values: CDR1 SGHAT, CDR2 FQNNGV.